This entry describes one TCR beta chain. Sequencing was performed with immunoSEQ multiplex PCR; in TCRdb, only in-frame clones are kept and a portion is missing. The sample yields more than 60,000 clones, roughly nine tenths seen once. The sample belongs to a study of blood T cell repertoires in COVID-19. Study at large: T cells, B-cell-depleted T cells, or PBMCs provided the cDNA or gDNA that served as material.

CDR1 and CDR2 (germline): LGHNA, YNFKEQ. V shed 4 bases and J shed 4 bases, with 12 bases lying between them. The CDR3 totals 14 residues. The specimen was peripheral blood. The rearrangement uses TRBV4-2 and TRBJ2-3, with TRBD2 as a possible D gene (5 bases). The sequence came from a woman of 80 years or more with active or convalescent COVID-19. The CDR3 coding sequence is TGTGCCAGCAGCCCGTCGGCCGGGGCAGATACGCAGTATTTT. This sequence encodes CASSPSAGADTQYF.